These T cell receptor beta chains were read from a single sample in a study of T cell changes during pregnancy in multiple sclerosis. Clones were read by immunoSEQ multiplex PCR, and TCRdb kept only the in-frame ones, dropping some. The sample contains approximately 41,000 clones, 90% of which appear only once. The source material was CD8+ T cells from peripheral blood mononuclear cells, sampled in the first trimester of pregnancy. These receptors came from a female donor with multiple sclerosis, enrolled in a pregnancy study. Each CDR3 is given with its conserved first and last residue. The order of the fields is clone size, J gene, D gene, V gene, CDR3 protein, CDR3 DNA. D genes are given only for firm matches. Some rows have no size entry. The others give once, few or many, or a class for an expanded clone.

- TRBJ2-2 TRBD1 TRBV4-3 CASSQDLTGADILTGELFF TGCGCCAGCAGCCAAGATTTAACAGGGGCAGATATCCTAACCGGGGAGCTGTTTTTT
- TRBJ1-2 - TRBV4-2 CASSQGGVGYGYTF TGTGCCAGCAGCCAGGGAGGGGTGGGCTATGGCTACACCTTC
- TRBJ2-7 - TRBV5-1 CATKLGSSDLYEQYF TGCGCCACCAAGCTTGGGTCTAGCGATCTTTACGAGCAGTACTTC
- TRBJ2-2 TRBD2 TRBV6-4 CASSRLAGDTGELFF TGTGCCAGCAGCCGACTAGCGGGAGATACCGGGGAGCTGTTTTTT
- TRBJ2-1 - TRBV21-1 CASSNIPEDSRPGLNEQFF TGTGCCAGCAGCAACATTCCGGAAGACTCTAGACCCGGTCTCAATGAGCAGTTCTTC
- TRBJ2-7 - TRBV7-8 CASSQRQGPSYEQYF TGTGCCAGCAGCCAGAGGCAGGGGCCCTCCTACGAGCAGTACTTC
once TRBJ2-1 TRBD2 TRBV5-6 CASSLGGGGYNEQFF TGTGCCAGCAGCTTGGGTGGGGGGGGGTACAATGAGCAGTTCTTC
- TRBJ2-3 TRBD2 TRBV5-6 CASSLESGRAKTDTQYF TGTGCCAGCAGCTTGGAGAGTGGGAGGGCCAAAACAGATACGCAGTATTTT
- TRBJ1-2 - TRBV4-2 CASSQGGGRNYGYTF TGTGCCAGCAGCCAAGGCGGAGGCAGGAACTATGGCTACACCTTC
- TRBJ2-7 - TRBV4-1 CASSQKQGPYEQYF TGCGCCAGCAGCCAGAAACAGGGTCCCTACGAGCAGTACTTC
once TRBJ2-1 - TRBV27 CASSWRGPYNEQFF TGTGCCAGCAGTTGGCGGGGGCCCTACAATGAGCAGTTCTTC
- TRBJ1-2 - TRBV27 CASSLSGNNGYGYTF TGTGCCAGCAGTTTATCCGGGAACAACGGCTATGGCTACACCTTC
once TRBJ2-7 - TRBV5-5 CASSLVAGAAYEQYF TGTGCCAGCAGCTTGGTCGCGGGGGCCGCCTACGAGCAGTACTTC
- TRBJ2-7 TRBD2 TRBV11-2 CASRLGTSEVYEQYF TGTGCCAGCAGGTTGGGGACTAGCGAAGTCTACGAGCAGTACTTC
once TRBJ2-7 TRBD1 TRBV30 CAWAQGAPPDEQYF TGTGCCTGGGCACAGGGGGCGCCCCCCGACGAGCAGTACTTC
- TRBJ1-4 TRBD1 TRBV10-2 CATRGLGTNEKLFF TGCGCCACTAGGGGGCTTGGAACTAATGAAAAACTGTTTTTT
- TRBJ2-7 TRBD1 TRBV5-6 CASSLDRAPYEQYF TGTGCCAGCAGTCTTGACAGGGCCCCCTACGAGCAGTACTTC
few TRBJ1-2 - TRBV15 CATSRAGGYTF TGTGCCACCAGCAGAGCCGGGGGCTACACCTTC
- TRBJ2-2 - TRBV7-9 CASSETSLGSELFF TGTGCCAGCAGCGAGACATCCCTCGGTTCGGAGCTGTTTTTT
- TRBJ1-4 TRBD1 TRBV10-3 CAIRGSGTGNEKLFF TGTGCCATCAGGGGATCGGGGACAGGGAATGAAAAACTGTTTTTT
once TRBJ2-1 - TRBV6-5 CASSSPAEQFF TGTGCCAGCAGCTCCCCAGCGGAGCAGTTCTTC
- TRBJ1-1 - TRBV7-6 CASSLARSAGPPPTEAFF TGTGCCAGCAGCTTAGCGAGGTCGGCAGGGCCGCCCCCCACTGAAGCTTTCTTT
- TRBJ1-2 - TRBV30 CASGVWRGYTF TGTGCCTCGGGGGTCTGGAGAGGCTACACCTTC
- TRBJ1-1 - TRBV6-5 CASSPGSLEAFF TGTGCCAGCAGCCCCGGGTCGCTCGAAGCTTTCTTT
- TRBJ2-7 TRBD1 TRBV19 CASSFGQAYEQYF TGTGCCAGTAGTTTCGGACAGGCCTACGAGCAGTACTTC
- TRBJ2-1 - TRBV9 CASSPDRGTSYNEQFF TGTGCCAGCAGCCCGGACCGGGGGACCTCCTACAATGAGCAGTTCTTC
- TRBJ1-2 TRBD1 TRBV5-6 CASSHSRDRGHYGYTF TGTGCCAGCAGCCACTCACGGGACAGGGGTCACTATGGCTACACCTTC
- TRBJ2-5 TRBD2 TRBV6-1 CASSEQDSGAQETQYF TGTGCCAGCAGTGAACAGGATAGCGGGGCCCAAGAGACCCAGTACTTC
- TRBJ2-3 - TRBV7-9 CASTGIQGARTDTQYF TGTGCCAGCACCGGGATACAGGGCGCCCGCACAGATACGCAGTATTTT
- TRBJ1-3 TRBD1 TRBV7-8 CASSSSAGGLRNTIYF TGTGCCAGCAGCTCATCTGCAGGGGGTCTTCGGAACACCATATATTTT
- TRBJ2-7 - TRBV27 CASSARRDGFDEQYF TGTGCCAGCAGCGCACGCAGGGATGGATTCGACGAGCAGTACTTC